This entry lists 13 T cell receptor beta chains sequenced from one sample in a study of control samples from healthy donors and cancer patients. Repertoires were generated with immunoSEQ multiplex PCR, while TCRdb's copy carries only in-frame clones and drops some. The sample carries 70,000 to 80,000 clones, over 75% recorded once. The source material was blood. The receptors originated from a woman between 50 and 59 years old in good health.

The J gene is TRBJ2-5, the V gene TRBV19; no definite D call. The CDR3 is 15 residues long. CDR1 and CDR2 (germline): LNHDA, SQIVND (reference sequence). Trimming left V 1 base short and J 5 bases short, with 14 bases between. This chain's CDR3 is CASSIGTPARETQYF. The CDR3 DNA reads as TGTGCCAGTAGTATAGGGACGCCAGCGAGGGAGACCCAGTACTTC. The variable domain in full, completed from reference TRBV19 and TRBJ2-5, reads DGGITQSPKYLFRKEGQNVTLSCEQNLNHDAMYWYRQDPGQGLRLIYYSQIVNDFQKGDIAEGYSVSREKKESFPLTVTSAQKNPTAFYLCASSIGTPARETQYFGPGTRLLVL.

V and J are TRBV6-5 and TRBJ2-7; 7 nucleotides match TRBD1. The CDR3 has 15 amino acids. Germline V CDR1 and CDR2: MNHEY, SVGAGI. With V trimmed by 8 bases and J by 4 bases, 14 bases remained unmatched. The CDR3 is CASGGSEGASYEQYF. In DNA, the CDR3 is TGTGCCAGCGGGGGCAGCGAGGGGGCGTCTTACGAGCAGTACTTC.

The V and J genes are TRBV10-2 and TRBJ1-1; 8 bases agree with TRBD1. CDR3 length: 14 amino acids. Unmatched junction bases numbered 3, after V lost 6 bases and J lost 0 bases. Germline V lookup: CDR1 WSHSY, CDR2 SAAADI. CDR3: CASRGTGVNTEAFF. In nucleotides, the CDR3 is TGCGCCAGCAGGGGGACAGGAGTGAACACTGAAGCTTTCTTT.

The J gene is TRBJ2-2, the V gene TRBV7-9; no firm D call. The germline V gene has CDR1 SEHNR and CDR2 FQNEAQ (reference sequence). V lost 6 bases and J lost 4, with 6 bases in between. The CDR3 contains 12 residues. CDR3 sequence reads: CASRGFTGELFF. The CDR3 coding sequence is TGTGCCAGCAGGGGTTTCACCGGGGAGCTGTTTTTT.

The chain joins TRBV19 to TRBJ2-3; the D gene is possibly TRBD2 (5 bases). Trimming shortened V by 5 bases and J by 1 base, and 7 bases separated the two germline ends. The CDR3 has 13 residues. Germline CDR1 is LNHDA and CDR2 is SQIVND (reference sequence). CDR3 in amino acids: CASSRGGTDTQYF. The CDR3 coding sequence is TGTGCCAGTAGTCGGGGAGGCACAGATACGCAGTATTTT.

This chain uses TRBV12-3 or TRBV12-4 with TRBJ2-1, with D unclear. V was trimmed by 6 bases and J by 4 bases, leaving 7 bases between them. CDR3 length equals 12 residues. The CDR3 sequence: CASSNDYNEQFF. The CDR3 nucleotides read TGTGCCAGCAGCAATGATTACAATGAGCAGTTCTTC.

V usage is TRBV27 and J usage is TRBJ1-3; 7 nucleotides align to TRBD1. V lost 3 bases and J lost 4; bases outside the gene matches: 3. The germline CDR1 and CDR2 sequences are MNHEY and SMNVEV (reference sequence). The CDR3 extends over 14 amino acids. The CDR3, as DNA: TGTGCCAGCAGTTTCGCCAGGGGGGGAAACACCATATATTTT. It yields the protein CASSFARGGNTIYF.

This chain links TRBV6-1 with TRBJ2-7; TRBD2 is a possible D gene (5 bases). V shed 5 bases and J shed 9 bases, with 17 bases lying between them. The CDR3 is made up of 13 amino acids. The germline V gene encodes CDR1 MNHNS and CDR2 SASEGT. The CDR3 coding sequence is TGTGCCAGCAGTTCCACGGGGAGCCTACCGCAGTACTTC. This encodes CASSSTGSLPQYF.

The genes are TRBV2 and TRBJ2-1; possible D gene TRBD2, 6 bases. Germline V gene sequence: CDR1 SNHLY, CDR2 FYNNEI. The CDR3 runs 15 residues. The V end was cut by 3 bases, the J end by 6 bases, with 15 bases between. CDR3 sequence reads: CASSEGTLTLNEQFF. The CDR3 DNA is TGTGCCAGCAGTGAGGGGACTCTCACCCTCAATGAGCAGTTCTTC.

The V and J genes are TRBV5-6 and TRBJ1-3; tentatively, D is TRBD1 (5 bases). Trimming removed 4 bases at V and 0 bases at J, with 8 bases between. Per germline, CDR1 SGHDT and CDR2 YYEEEE. The CDR3 totals 14 residues. DNA of the CDR3: TGTGCCAGCAGCGGGACGAACTCTGGAAACACCATATATTTT. Translated, it gives CASSGTNSGNTIYF. Full variable domain (rest looked up from reference TRBV5-6 and TRBJ1-3): DAGVTQSPTHLIKTRGQQVTLRCSPKSGHDTVSWYQQALGQGPQFIFQYYEEEERQRGNFPDRFSGHQFPNYSSELNVNALLLGDSALYLCASSGTNSGNTIYFGEGSWLTVV.

This clone appeared once. The genes are TRBV30 and TRBJ1-2; 11 bases align to TRBD1. Germline V gene data show CDR1 as GTSNPN and CDR2 as SVGIG (reference sequence). The CDR3 spans 13 residues. J gave up 6 bases and V 3 bases, and 3 bases lay outside the gene matches. The CDR3 sequence is CAWRDRGQHGYTF. The CDR3 DNA is TGTGCCTGGAGGGACAGGGGGCAACATGGCTACACCTTC.

In DNA form, the CDR3 reads TGCGCCAGCAGCCCGACTTGGATGGGCTCGCCGGGGGACGAGCAGTACTTC. This gives the protein CASSPTWMGSPGDEQYF. This chain joins TRBV4-1 and TRBJ2-7; a weak D match, TRBD2 (6 bases). V lost 4 bases, J lost 5 bases, and 24 bases lay in between. This CDR3 is 17 amino acids long. The germline gives CDR1 MGHRA, CDR2 YSYEKL.

The rearrangement uses TRBV27 and TRBJ1-2; the D is unclear. Germline V gene sequence: CDR1 MNHEY, CDR2 SMNVEV (reference sequence). CDR3 size: 15 residues. Trimming took off 3 bases at V and 1 base at J, with 12 bases between the two ends. For the CDR3, the DNA is TGTGCCAGCAGTTTTTTCCCCCCCATTAACTATGGCTACACCTTC. It translates to CASSFFPPINYGYTF.